The T cell receptor beta chain described here comes from a study of blood T cell repertoires in COVID-19 (dated by TCRdb to about 2020). Concerning the study at large: Samples from collaborators originated in the United States, Italy and Spain and spanned both the acute and convalescent phases of COVID-19. Subjects who had been exposed to COVID-19, were actively infected with it, or had recovered from it provided the deeply sampled blood TCRbeta repertoires that made up the dataset. The samples were drawn from two sources: the first 160 participants of the ongoing ImmuneRACE study, and about 1,300 subjects contributed by 6 global collaborators. The prospective study material was composed of cDNA or gDNA derived from T cells, B-cell-depleted T cells, or PBMCs. HLA class I and class II types, where available, came from metadata supplied by the sample provider rather than from assay-based typing. A freely available public database, intended as a resource for researchers studying the immune response to SARS-CoV-2, is where the repertoires were released. Sample metadata almost always included a de-identified subject ID, COVID-19 status, age in years and sex.

Taken from the germline V gene, the CDR1 and CDR2 loops are SGHRS and YFSETQ. V loses 1 base, J loses 6 bases, and the germline ends lie 8 bases apart. The cysteine opens and the phenylalanine closes a CDR3 of 13 amino acids. The DNA shown is the 39-base CDR3, in frame from base 1. Summary of the overall study and its limitations: The amount of clinical and demographic metadata varied by source and participant and was provided uncurated.

TCRbeta CDR3 regions were amplified from genomic DNA using the immunoSEQ Assay, a bias-controlled multiplex PCR. In the source study's methods: Within the assay, amplification of reference gene primers was used to estimate how many nucleated cells each sample contained. Sequence reads were collapsed and filtered to measure the absolute abundance of every unique TCRbeta CDR3 rearrangement. For each sample, productive Simpson clonality was calculated by taking the square root of Simpson's diversity index across productive rearrangements. Entries here come from immuneACCESS through TCRdb and include only in-frame sequences with V and J called. Some clones fail to appear in such tables; in the studies checked, an unresolved V gene covers under half of the shortfall, and the cause of the remainder is unknown. V and J calls plus clone size are reproduced from that table; the DNA served to infer D and trimming. This sample holds 200,000 to 250,000 clones; roughly 79% were observed only once. The top ten constitute around 7.5% of the sample.

One collaborating source in Seattle enrolled patients while the patients were actively infected and followed the patients over time throughout the course of disease. The collaborating institutions used their own protocols to collect whole blood in K2EDTA tubes. Collaborator samples were shipped for TCRbeta analysis as frozen whole blood, isolated PBMCs, or DNA extracted from either sample type. About this clone itself: This clone's antigen is unknown. It has no much larger one-base neighbor in the sample; base qualities were not kept. Additional DNA sequences in this sample encode the identical CDR3.

The rearrangement joined TRBV5-1 to TRBJ1-5; no D gene call is confident. The receptor was derived from a woman older than 75 with COVID-19, enrolled during active disease. Material for sequencing was peripheral blood. The DNA is as follows: TGCGCCAGCAGCTTGTATCGGGGTCAGCCCCAGCATTTT. The encoded protein is CASSLYRGQPQHF.